The rows below give T cell receptor beta chains drawn from one sample of a study of breast tumors, draining lymph nodes, adjacent tissues. TCRdb itself ran the multiplex PCR reads through MiXCR, one entry per CDR3 protein. This sample yields thousands of distinct CDR3 sequences, of which around 42% are seen a single time; 11% to 15% belongs to the top ten. The sample consisted of tumor-adjacent breast tissue. The receptors were gathered from a female donor with breast cancer. Some clones in this sample may be carry-over from other donors' samples. Each CDR3 is given with its conserved first and last residue. Each record gives: V gene, D gene, J gene, clone size, CDR3 protein, CDR3 DNA. D genes are given only for firm matches. The size field is filled for only some rows; it gives once, few, many or a size class.

TRBV19	-	TRBJ1-4	many	CASSSSFGATNEKLFF	TGTGCCAGTAGCTCAAGCTTCGGGGCAACTAATGAAAAACTGTTTTTT
TRBV7-9	TRBD1	TRBJ1-2	-	CASARDRGPGQYGYTF	TGTGCCAGCGCACGAGACAGGGGGCCGGGCCAATATGGCTACACCTTC
TRBV6-5	-	TRBJ2-7	-	CASSYRTNGRVRDIYEQYF	TGTGCCAGCAGTTACAGGACTAACGGGAGAGTAAGGGATATCTACGAGCAGTACTTC
TRBV4-2	-	TRBJ2-2	-	CASSQRDTPNTGELFF	TGTGCCAGCAGCCAACGGGACACCCCGAACACCGGGGAGCTGTTTTTT
TRBV20-1	-	TRBJ1-5	medium-sized	CSAREGGSGNQPQHF	TGCAGTGCTAGAGAGGGGGGATCGGGCAATCAGCCCCAGCATTTT
TRBV28	-	TRBJ1-2	many	CASSDTNRELF	TGTGCCAGCAGTGATACAAACAGGGAACTCTTC
TRBV6-1	-	TRBJ1-6	medium-sized	CASSERGNSPLHF	TGTGCCAGCAGTGAACGGGGCAATTCACCCCTCCACTTT
TRBV6-1	-	TRBJ1-5	-	CASSVRGRNQPQHF	TGTGCCAGCAGTGTTCGGGGACGGAATCAGCCCCAGCATTTT
TRBV5-1	TRBD2	TRBJ2-5	many	CASSLGSGRETQYF	TGCGCCAGCAGCTTGGGTAGCGGGAGAGAGACCCAGTACTTC
TRBV6-5	-	TRBJ1-2	medium-sized	CATWAPGRDGYTF	TGTGCCACCTGGGCTCCCGGCAGGGATGGCTACACCTTC
TRBV6-4	-	TRBJ2-1	many	CASSDLPSGEQFF	TGTGCCAGCAGTGACCTCCCTAGTGGTGAGCAGTTCTTC
TRBV7-3	TRBD1	TRBJ2-5	once	CASSSDRQETQYF	TGTGCCAGCAGCTCGGACAGGCAAGAGACCCAGTACTTC
TRBV20-1	-	TRBJ2-7	-	CSGTTGTEPYEQYF	TGCAGTGGGACAACCGGGACTGAGCCCTACGAGCAGTACTTC
TRBV6-1	-	TRBJ2-7	many	CASSTRVREGVNFPYEQYF	TGTGCCAGCAGTACCCGCGTTCGTGAGGGGGTTAATTTTCCGTACGAGCAGTACTTC
TRBV7-9	-	TRBJ2-1	-	CASSSPRARGNEQFF	TGTGCCAGCAGTTCTCCTAGAGCCCGAGGCAATGAGCAGTTCTTC
TRBV4-1	TRBD1	TRBJ2-3	many	CASSHGAGQGGSDTQYF	TGCGCCAGCAGCCATGGGGCGGGACAGGGTGGGTCAGATACGCAGTATTTT
TRBV6-4	-	TRBJ2-1	-	CASSDSDNNEQFF	TGTGCCAGCAGTGACTCGGACAACAATGAGCAGTTCTTC
TRBV7-3	TRBD2	TRBJ2-3	-	CASSQKGLETTDTQYF	TGTGCCAGCAGCCAAAAGGGACTAGAGACAACAGATACGCAGTATTTT
TRBV5-1	-	TRBJ1-1	few	CASSFGQGINIEAFF	TGCGCCAGCAGCTTCGGGCAGGGCATTAACATTGAAGCTTTCTTT
TRBV2	-	TRBJ1-2	medium-sized	CASSEGGRTNYGYTF	TGTGCCAGCAGTGAAGGAGGCAGGACTAACTATGGCTACACCTTC
TRBV28	-	TRBJ2-7	many	CASSLSSRAREQYF	TGTGCCAGCAGTTTATCTTCCCGGGCCCGCGAGCAGTACTTC
TRBV19	TRBD2	TRBJ2-3	-	CASSIGLAGGSTDTQYF	TGTGCCAGTAGTATAGGACTAGCGGGAGGGAGCACAGATACGCAGTATTTT
TRBV27	TRBD1	TRBJ1-5	many	CASSPGQGNQPQHF	TGTGCCAGCAGCCCCGGACAGGGCAATCAGCCCCAGCATTTT
TRBV3-1	-	TRBJ1-6	medium-sized	CASSQARVYNSPLHF	TGTGCCAGCAGCCAAGCAAGGGTATATAATTCACCCCTCCACTTT
TRBV7-3	TRBD2	TRBJ2-1	-	CASSVTSGSHNEQFF	TGTGCCAGCAGCGTAACTAGCGGGTCTCACAATGAGCAGTTCTTC
TRBV5-1	-	TRBJ2-7	-	CASSLDLGPYEQYF	TGCGCCAGCAGCTTGGACCTCGGCCCCTACGAGCAGTACTTC
TRBV20-1	TRBD2	TRBJ2-3	many	CSARELSGSPKLTDTQYF	TGCAGTGCTAGAGAGCTAAGCGGGAGTCCGAAACTCACAGATACGCAGTATTTT
TRBV19	TRBD1	TRBJ2-5	many	CATSGQGIDQYF	TGTGCCACTTCGGGACAGGGGATTGACCAGTACTTC